This T cell receptor beta chain was documented in a study of control samples from healthy donors and cancer patients. The CDR3 runs to 13 residues. The V gene end was trimmed by 8 bases and the J gene end by 4 bases; junction bases not matched to a gene: 8. Germline V lookup: CDR1 MGHRA, CDR2 YSYEKL. The method was immunoSEQ multiplex PCR; TCRdb's version includes in-frame clones alone and lacks a portion of them. This sample has approximately 79,000 clones, with approximately 90% found just once. The specimen sequenced was blood. The rearrangement uses TRBV4-1 and TRBJ2-7, with 7 bases matching TRBD2. This clonotype was obtained from a man in his fifties in good health. The CDR3 sequence: CASSLWGGYEQYF. The DNA of the CDR3 is TGCGCCAGCTCCCTCTGGGGAGGGTACGAGCAGTACTTC.